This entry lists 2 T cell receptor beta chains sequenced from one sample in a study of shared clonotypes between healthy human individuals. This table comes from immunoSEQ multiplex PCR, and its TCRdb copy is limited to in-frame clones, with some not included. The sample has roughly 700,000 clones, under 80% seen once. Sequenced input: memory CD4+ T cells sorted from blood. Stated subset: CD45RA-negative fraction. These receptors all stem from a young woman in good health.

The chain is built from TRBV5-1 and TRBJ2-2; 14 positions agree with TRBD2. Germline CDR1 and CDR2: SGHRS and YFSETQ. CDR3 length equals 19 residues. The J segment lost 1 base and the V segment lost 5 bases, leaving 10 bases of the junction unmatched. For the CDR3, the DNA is TGCGCCAGCAGTCTGCTGACTAGCGGGAGGGCCAGGAACACCGGGGAGCTGTTTTTT. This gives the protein CASSLLTSGRARNTGELFF.

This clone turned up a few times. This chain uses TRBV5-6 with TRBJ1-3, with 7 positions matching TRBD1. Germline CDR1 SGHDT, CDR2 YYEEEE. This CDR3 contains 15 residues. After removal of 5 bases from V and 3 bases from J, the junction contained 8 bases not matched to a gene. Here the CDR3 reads CASRRQGSLGNTIYF. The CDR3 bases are TGTGCCAGCAGGAGACAGGGTTCTCTTGGAAACACCATATATTTT.